This T cell receptor beta chain was recorded in a study of blood T cell repertoires in COVID-19. The CDR3 has 14 residues. Trimming took 0 bases from V and 4 from J, leaving 8 bases between them. From germline, CDR1 is SGHRS and CDR2 YFSETQ. Original processing notes: Reference gene primer amplification gave nucleated cell count estimates. Produced via immunoSEQ multiplex PCR; TCRdb's table is partial and in-frame only. From that table come the V and J calls and clone size; the DNA was used to work out D and trimming. The data hold 65,000 to 85,000 clones, with around 89% observed a single time. This receptor was identified in a human donor in a cohort sampled during active COVID-19. The rearrangement links TRBV5-1 to TRBJ1-3; no clear D gene. The sample taken for sequencing was peripheral blood. Here the CDR3 reads CASSLGGAGNTIYF. The CDR3 DNA is TGCGCCAGCAGCTTGGGAGGCGCCGGAAACACCATATATTTT.